This is a list of T cell receptor beta chains from one sample in a study of CD8 T cells in ankylosing spondylitis. Via MiXCR, TCRdb re-called the 5' RACE reads, giving one row per CDR3 protein. Here the sample spans fewer than 750,000 distinct CDR3 sequences, around a fifth being singletons. Sequenced sample: blood, either unsorted or a sorted T cell fraction (not recorded which). These receptor sequences come from a male donor with ankylosing spondylitis. The CDR3 runs from the conserved cysteine through the conserved F or W. Fields, in order: V gene, clone size, D gene, J gene, CDR3 DNA, CDR3 protein. A D gene is named only where the DNA matches it firmly. Size values are once, few and many counts, or a class for expanded clones, and some rows have none.

V gene: TRBV4-1
clone size: few
D gene: TRBD1
J gene: TRBJ1-1
CDR3 DNA: TGCGCCAGCAGCCAAGGACAGGGCGGAGTGAACACTGAAGCTTTCTTT
CDR3 protein: CASSQGQGGVNTEAFF

V gene: TRBV5-1
clone size: few
D gene: TRBD1
J gene: TRBJ2-7
CDR3 DNA: TGCGCCAGCAGACCCGGGACAGCCTTATCCTACGAGCAGTACTTC
CDR3 protein: CASRPGTALSYEQYF

V gene: TRBV2
clone size: -
D gene: TRBD2
J gene: TRBJ2-3
CDR3 DNA: TGTGCCAGCACCAACGGGGGGGGTAAAGATACGCAGTATTTT
CDR3 protein: CASTNGGGKDTQYF

V gene: TRBV11-1
clone size: -
D gene: TRBD2
J gene: TRBJ2-2
CDR3 DNA: TGTGCCAGCAGCCCCCGGACCTATCAAACGGGCCTAGCGGGAAACACCGGGGAGCTGTTTTTT
CDR3 protein: CASSPRTYQTGLAGNTGELFF

V gene: TRBV6-4
clone size: few
D gene: -
J gene: TRBJ1-2
CDR3 DNA: TGTGCCAGCAGTGACTCGAGTGGGGGCTACACCTTC
CDR3 protein: CASSDSSGGYTF

V gene: TRBV29-1
clone size: -
D gene: -
J gene: TRBJ2-2
CDR3 DNA: TGCAGCGTTGAAGAACCTACCCGGACCGGGGAGCTGTTTTTT
CDR3 protein: CSVEEPTRTGELFF

V gene: TRBV12-3/TRBV12-4
clone size: -
D gene: -
J gene: TRBJ1-1
CDR3 DNA: TGTGCCAGCACCCCGGCCTTACTGCACACTGAAGCTTTCTTT
CDR3 protein: CASTPALLHTEAFF

V gene: TRBV12-3/TRBV12-4
clone size: few
D gene: -
J gene: TRBJ2-2
CDR3 DNA: TGTGCCAGCAGTTTCCTCCGACAGACCACCGGGGAGCTGTTTTTT
CDR3 protein: CASSFLRQTTGELFF

V gene: TRBV27
clone size: -
D gene: -
J gene: TRBJ2-1
CDR3 DNA: TGTGCCAGCAGTCCATGGACGGGAAGGAATGAGCAGTTCTTC
CDR3 protein: CASSPWTGRNEQFF

V gene: TRBV3-1
clone size: few
D gene: -
J gene: TRBJ2-1
CDR3 DNA: TGTGCCAGCAGCAACCTCGACCGGGGGCAGTTCTTC
CDR3 protein: CASSNLDRGQFF

V gene: TRBV6-1
clone size: many
D gene: -
J gene: TRBJ1-3
CDR3 DNA: TGTGCCAGCCGGCCGGGGGGCTCTGGAAACACCATATATTTT
CDR3 protein: CASRPGGSGNTIYF

V gene: TRBV11-2
clone size: -
D gene: -
J gene: TRBJ2-1
CDR3 DNA: TGTGCCAGCAGCTTAGCAGCGGACCCCTACAATGAGCAGTTCTTC
CDR3 protein: CASSLAADPYNEQFF

V gene: TRBV29-1
clone size: -
D gene: -
J gene: TRBJ2-3
CDR3 DNA: TGCAGCGTTGGAAAGGGGGTCTACGACGATACGCAGTATTTT
CDR3 protein: CSVGKGVYDDTQYF

V gene: TRBV7-9
clone size: few
D gene: TRBD2
J gene: TRBJ2-5
CDR3 DNA: TGTGCCAGCAGCTTAAAAGCGGGGGGCGCAGAGACCCAGTACTTC
CDR3 protein: CASSLKAGGAETQYF

V gene: TRBV20-1
clone size: many
D gene: TRBD2
J gene: TRBJ2-1
CDR3 DNA: TGCAGCGCAATAGCGGGGGGCCCGCAGAGACAGTTCTTC
CDR3 protein: CSAIAGGPQRQFF

V gene: TRBV20-1
clone size: many
D gene: TRBD1
J gene: TRBJ1-1
CDR3 DNA: TGCAGTGCTGCCCGGGACAGTTTAGGGAACACTGAAGCTTTCTTT
CDR3 protein: CSAARDSLGNTEAFF

V gene: TRBV29-1
clone size: few
D gene: TRBD2
J gene: TRBJ2-7
CDR3 DNA: TGCAGCGCCCCCCCGGGACTAGTCAGTAGCCACGAGCAGTACTTC
CDR3 protein: CSAPPGLVSSHEQYF

V gene: TRBV29-1
clone size: few
D gene: -
J gene: TRBJ1-1
CDR3 DNA: TGCAGCGCCACTACAGGGAACACTGAAGCTTTCTTT
CDR3 protein: CSATTGNTEAFF

V gene: TRBV4-3
clone size: few
D gene: -
J gene: TRBJ2-1
CDR3 DNA: TGCGCCAGCAGCCAGGGCGGAACCTACAATGAGCAGTTCTTC
CDR3 protein: CASSQGGTYNEQFF

V gene: TRBV4-3
clone size: -
D gene: -
J gene: TRBJ2-1
CDR3 DNA: TGCGCCAGCAGCCACGCGCCGGGACAAAGGGGGAATGAGCAGTTCTTC
CDR3 protein: CASSHAPGQRGNEQFF